The source of this T cell receptor beta chain is a study of cytomegalovirus exposure and HLA in healthy donors. Study-level findings and limits: Association with HLA alleles at 0.05 false discovery rate was found for 15,000 to 20,000 TCR beta sequences in a later analysis. According to an earlier analysis, most TCR beta V segments yielded productive rearrangements about 87% or about 30% of the time. There were approximately 150 TCR beta chains listed as cytomegalovirus-associated.

Points on this clone: What it recognizes is unknown.

PCR used 60 Vbeta primers and 13 Jbeta primers. Sequenced by immunoSEQ multiplex PCR; TCRdb stores in-frame clones only, minus some. In the table there are roughly 110,000 clones, less than 85% of which are singletons. The origin of this receptor is a man aged 18 to 29 in good health and CMV-seronegative. The sequenced sample was PBMCs.

The CDR3 DNA sequence: TGTGCCAGCAGCCAAGCAAGGGGGCCGGTTGAGCAGTTCTTC. It is translated as CASSQARGPVEQFF. The rearrangement uses TRBV7-2 and TRBJ2-1; 7 bases agree with TRBD1. J was trimmed by 9 bases and V by 5 bases; bases with no gene match: 10. This CDR3 contains 14 residues. Germline V gives CDR1 SGHTA, CDR2 FQGNSA.